The count of the clone carrying this TCR beta chain is one. The antigen remains unidentified. This sample is drawn from a study of cytomegalovirus exposure and HLA in healthy donors. Findings of the study overall: Using a false discovery rate of 0.05, a later analysis showed that roughly 16,000 TCR beta sequences were associated with HLA alleles.

Primers: 60 Vbeta forward and 13 Jbeta reverse. Assay: immunoSEQ multiplex PCR; the TCRdb copy retains only in-frame clones and omits some. The sample includes more than 100,000 clones, more than 70% of them seen just once. Germline CDR1 LNHDA, CDR2 SQIVND (reference sequence). The length of the CDR3 is 11 residues. The J segment lost 6 bases and the V segment lost 11 bases, leaving 3 bases of the junction unmatched. The clonotype was recovered from a man over 45 in good health and CMV-seronegative. The J gene is TRBJ1-5, the V gene TRBV19, with 8 bases lining up with TRBD1. The specimen sequenced was PBMCs. The CDR3 loop reads CAAGGGQPQHF. The CDR3 DNA reads TGTGCCGCAGGGGGCGGTCAGCCCCAGCATTTT.